Listed below are T cell receptor beta chains from one sample, sequenced in a study of cytomegalovirus exposure and HLA in healthy donors. Assay used: immunoSEQ multiplex PCR; TCRdb lists only in-frame clones, some missing. This table has some 98,000 clones, roughly 81% appearing once. The sequencing sample was made of PBMCs. These receptors all stem from a middle-aged man in good health and CMV-seronegative. Each CDR3 is given with its conserved first and last residue. D genes are given only for firm matches. Not every row has a clone size; where given, it reads once, few, many or a size class.

TRBD1	NA	14	TRBV5-8	TRBJ1-1	TGTGCCAGCAGTCGGGACAGGGCGAACACTGAAGCTTTCTTT	CASSRDRANTEAFF
TRBD1	few	16	TRBV19	TRBJ1-4	TGTGCCAGTAGTATTTGGGGACAGAGTAATCGGGAAAAACTGTTTTTT	CASSIWGQSNREKLFF
NA	NA	11	TRBV11-2	TRBJ1-1	TGTGCCAGCAGCTTCGGACAGCCGGCTTTCTTT	CASSFGQPAFF
NA	NA	13	TRBV7-9	TRBJ1-5	TGTGCCAGCAGCTTGGACACCGATCAGCCCCAGCATTTT	CASSLDTDQPQHF
TRBD2	NA	15	TRBV5-4	TRBJ2-5	TGTGCCAGCAGCTCCCCCCTAGCGGAGGGAGAGACCCAGTACTTC	CASSSPLAEGETQYF
TRBD1	NA	15	TRBV5-1	TRBJ2-5	TGCGCCAGCAGCTTGGAGATGGGACAGGGAAAGACCCAGTACTTC	CASSLEMGQGKTQYF
NA	NA	12	TRBV18	TRBJ2-5	TGTGCCAGCTCACCAGTCGCGGAGACCCAGTACTTC	CASSPVAETQYF
TRBD1	NA	11	TRBV20-1	TRBJ1-1	TGCAGTGCTTACAGGGGGGCTGAAGCTTTCTTT	CSAYRGAEAFF
NA	NA	13	TRBV30	TRBJ1-6	TGTGCCTCGGGTTGGGGCGTTAATTCACCCCTCCACTTT	CASGWGVNSPLHF
TRBD2	few	16	TRBV4-1	TRBJ2-5	TGCGCCAGCAGCCAGGAGGGACTAGCGGGGTTTGAGACCCAGTACTTC	CASSQEGLAGFETQYF
NA	NA	16	TRBV27	TRBJ2-3	TGTGCCAGCAGTTCCCTAGGGGGGGGCCGGGCAGATACGCAGTATTTT	CASSSLGGGRADTQYF
NA	NA	18	TRBV19	TRBJ2-2	TGTGCCAGTACCGAACCCTTGACAGCTCCCAAGGGCACCGGGGAGCTGTTTTTT	CASTEPLTAPKGTGELFF
TRBD1	NA	15	TRBV7-2	TRBJ1-3	TGTGCCAGCAGTGGAGACAGGGGCTCTGGAAACACCATATATTTT	CASSGDRGSGNTIYF
NA	few	17	TRBV6-1	TRBJ2-7	TGTGCCAGCAGTGAAGCTGACCTAGACCGGTGGAAAGACGAGCAGTACTTC	CASSEADLDRWKDEQYF
NA	NA	13	TRBV6-6	TRBJ1-5	TGTGCCAGCAGCCGGAGCGGTCATCAGCCCCAGCATTTT	CASSRSGHQPQHF
TRBD2	NA	11	TRBV2	TRBJ2-7	TGTGCCAGCACGGGGGGGGCAGGGCAGTACTTC	CASTGGAGQYF
NA	NA	14	TRBV13	TRBJ1-4	TGTGCCAGCAGCAACAGGCAGCTACGTGAAAAACTGTTTTTT	CASSNRQLREKLFF
NA	few	17	TRBV4-3	TRBJ2-2	TGCGCCAGCAGCCAAGATCGGAGGCGGGGTCAGACCGGGGAGCTGTTTTTT	CASSQDRRRGQTGELFF
NA	NA	15	TRBV11-3	TRBJ1-2	TGTGCCAGCAGCTTAGCCCCCTCGGGAAGGGATGGCTACACCTTC	CASSLAPSGRDGYTF
TRBD1	NA	14	TRBV29-1	TRBJ1-2	TGCAGCGTTGAAGCGGGTGCAGGGGGCTATGGCTACACCTTC	CSVEAGAGGYGYTF
NA	few	15	TRBV18	TRBJ2-3	TGTGCCAGCTCACTTTCTGGAGGAGGGATAGATACGCAGTATTTT	CASSLSGGGIDTQYF
NA	once	14	TRBV7-2	TRBJ1-1	TGTGCCAGCAGCTTAGGGGCAGGTTACACTGAAGCTTTCTTT	CASSLGAGYTEAFF
NA	few	18	TRBV5-1	TRBJ1-6	TGCGCCAGCAGCCTGAAGACAGTCGCCCAATCCTATAATTCACCCCTCCACTTT	CASSLKTVAQSYNSPLHF
TRBD2	NA	15	TRBV18	TRBJ2-5	TGTGCCAGCTCACCACGGGGGGGACTACAAGAGACCCAGTACTTC	CASSPRGGLQETQYF
TRBD1	NA	15	TRBV6-1	TRBJ2-2	TGTGCCAGCAGTGAGGACAGGACTCGACCCGGGGAGCTGTTTTTT	CASSEDRTRPGELFF
NA	few	14	TRBV11-2	TRBJ1-4	TGTGCCAGCAGCTTAGGTTCTAGAGGTGAAAAACTGTTTTTT	CASSLGSRGEKLFF
NA	NA	16	TRBV5-6	TRBJ2-1	TGTGCCAGCAGCTTGTATCATAGATCCCCTACCAATGAGCAGTTCTTC	CASSLYHRSPTNEQFF
TRBD1	once	15	TRBV4-1	TRBJ2-7	TGCGCCAGCAGCCAAGACAGGGGGATCTCCTACGAGCAGTACTTC	CASSQDRGISYEQYF
TRBD1	few	15	TRBV2	TRBJ1-2	TGTGCCAGCAGTGCGGGACAGGCTCGGCCAAATGGCTACACCTTC	CASSAGQARPNGYTF
TRBD1	once	14	TRBV13	TRBJ2-7	TGTGCCAGCAGCAGCCGGGACAGGGGGAACGAGCAGTACTTC	CASSSRDRGNEQYF
NA	NA	13	TRBV14	TRBJ1-5	TGTGCCAGCAGCCAAGACCTAAATCAGCCCCAGCATTTT	CASSQDLNQPQHF
TRBD2	NA	14	TRBV28	TRBJ2-7	TGTGCCAGCGGCCGGACTAGGGAATCCTACGAGCAGTACTTC	CASGRTRESYEQYF
TRBD1	NA	16	TRBV27	TRBJ1-5	TGTGCCAGCAGTCCAACGGGACAGTCCTCCCGAAGGCCCCAGCATTTT	CASSPTGQSSRRPQHF
TRBD1	NA	12	TRBV9	TRBJ1-2	TGTGCCAGCAGCGGACAGGGGTATGGCTACACCTTC	CASSGQGYGYTF
NA	NA	14	TRBV19	TRBJ1-1	TGTGCCAGTAGGCGAATAGACATGAACACTGAAGCTTTCTTT	CASRRIDMNTEAFF
NA	NA	14	TRBV5-5	TRBJ1-5	TGTGCCAGCAGCTTGGGGATTGAGGGTCAGCCCCAGCATTTT	CASSLGIEGQPQHF
TRBD2	NA	16	TRBV4-1	TRBJ2-5	TGCGCCAGCAGCCAAGATCCTCCGGGGGGGCCGGAGACCCAGTACTTC	CASSQDPPGGPETQYF
TRBD1	NA	17	TRBV18	TRBJ2-1	TGTGCCAGCTCACCGTCGCTCAGACAGGGGGCCAGCAATGAGCAGTTCTTC	CASSPSLRQGASNEQFF
NA	NA	15	TRBV11-1	TRBJ2-3	TGTGCCAGCAGCTTACAGGGGCGAAGCACAGATACGCAGTATTTT	CASSLQGRSTDTQYF
TRBD1	NA	15	TRBV29-1	TRBJ2-6	TGCAGCGTTGAAGGACAGGGCGCTGGGGCCAACGTCCTGACTTTC	CSVEGQGAGANVLTF